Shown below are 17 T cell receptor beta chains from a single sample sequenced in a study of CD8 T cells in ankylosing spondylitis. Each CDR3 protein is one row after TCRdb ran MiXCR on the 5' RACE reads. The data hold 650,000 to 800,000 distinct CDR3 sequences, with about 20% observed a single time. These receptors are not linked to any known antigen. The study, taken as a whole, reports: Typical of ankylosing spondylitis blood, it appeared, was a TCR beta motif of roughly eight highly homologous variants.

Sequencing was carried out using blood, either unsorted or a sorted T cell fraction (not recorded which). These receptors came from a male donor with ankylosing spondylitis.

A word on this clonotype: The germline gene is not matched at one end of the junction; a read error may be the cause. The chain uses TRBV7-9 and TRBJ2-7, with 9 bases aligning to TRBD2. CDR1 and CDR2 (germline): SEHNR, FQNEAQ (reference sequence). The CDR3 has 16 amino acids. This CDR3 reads CAGSPVIAGVTYEQYF. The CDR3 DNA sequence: TGTGCCGGCAGCCCCGTCATAGCGGGAGTTACCTACGAGCAGTACTTC.

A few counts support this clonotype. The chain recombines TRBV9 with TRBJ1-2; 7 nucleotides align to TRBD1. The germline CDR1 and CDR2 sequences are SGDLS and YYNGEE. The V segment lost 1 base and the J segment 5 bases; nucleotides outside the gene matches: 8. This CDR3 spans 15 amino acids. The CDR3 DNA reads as TGTGCCAGCAGCGTAACCGGGACAGCTTCTTATGGCTACACCTTC. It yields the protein CASSVTGTASYGYTF. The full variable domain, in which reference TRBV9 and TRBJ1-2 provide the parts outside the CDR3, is DSGVTQTPKHLITATGQRVTLRCSPRSGDLSVYWYQQSLDQGLQFLIQYYNGEERAKGNILERFSAQQFPDLHSELNLSSLELGDSALYFCASSVTGTASYGYTFGSGTRLTVV.

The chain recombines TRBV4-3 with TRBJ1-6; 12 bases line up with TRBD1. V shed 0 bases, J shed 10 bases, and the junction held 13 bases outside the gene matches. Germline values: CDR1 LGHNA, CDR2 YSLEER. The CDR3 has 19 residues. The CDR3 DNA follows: TGCGCCAGCAGCCAAGACGTTGTAGGGGACAGGGGGCTTTGGTCACCCCTCCACTTT. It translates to CASSQDVVGDRGLWSPLHF.

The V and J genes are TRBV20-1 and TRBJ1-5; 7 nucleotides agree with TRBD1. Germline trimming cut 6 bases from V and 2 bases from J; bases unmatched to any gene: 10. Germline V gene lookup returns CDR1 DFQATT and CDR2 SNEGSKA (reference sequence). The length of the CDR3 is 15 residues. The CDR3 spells CSATEGGAGNQPQHF. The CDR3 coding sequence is TGCAGTGCCACGGAAGGGGGCGCGGGCAATCAGCCCCAGCATTTT.

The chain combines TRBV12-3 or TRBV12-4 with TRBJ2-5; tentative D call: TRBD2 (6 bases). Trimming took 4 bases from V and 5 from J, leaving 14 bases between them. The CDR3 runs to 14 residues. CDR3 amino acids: CASSSRARGETQYF. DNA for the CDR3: TGTGCCAGCAGTTCGCGCGCCCGGGGGGAGACCCAGTACTTC.

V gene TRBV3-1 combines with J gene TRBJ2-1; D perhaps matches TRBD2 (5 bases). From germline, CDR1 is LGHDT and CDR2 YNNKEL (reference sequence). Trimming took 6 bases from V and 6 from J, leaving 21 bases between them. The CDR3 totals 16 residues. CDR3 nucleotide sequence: TGTGCCAGCAGTTCCTTGGGCCCCCGGGGTCCCAATGAGCAGTTCTTC. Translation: CASSSLGPRGPNEQFF.

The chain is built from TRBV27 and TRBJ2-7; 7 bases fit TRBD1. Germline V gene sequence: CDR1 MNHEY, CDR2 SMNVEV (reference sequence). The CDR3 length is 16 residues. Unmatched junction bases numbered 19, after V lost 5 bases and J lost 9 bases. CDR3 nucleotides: TGTGCCAGCAGTACAAACGGTGCAGGGGGTACGCTTAGGCAGTACTTC. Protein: CASSTNGAGGTLRQYF.

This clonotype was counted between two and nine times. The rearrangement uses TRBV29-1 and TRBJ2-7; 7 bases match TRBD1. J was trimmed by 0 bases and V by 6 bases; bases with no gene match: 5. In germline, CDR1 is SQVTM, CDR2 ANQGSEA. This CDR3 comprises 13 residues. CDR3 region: CSVRRDSSYEQYF. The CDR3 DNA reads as TGCAGCGTCCGCCGGGACAGCTCCTACGAGCAGTACTTC.

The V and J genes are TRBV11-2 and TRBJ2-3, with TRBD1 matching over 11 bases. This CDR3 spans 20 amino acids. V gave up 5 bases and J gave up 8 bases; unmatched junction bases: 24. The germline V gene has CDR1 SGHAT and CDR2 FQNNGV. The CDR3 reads CASSPDRGLGGGPARSTQYF. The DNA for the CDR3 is TGTGCCAGCAGCCCGGACAGGGGGCTCGGGGGAGGGCCCGCTAGGAGTACGCAGTATTTT. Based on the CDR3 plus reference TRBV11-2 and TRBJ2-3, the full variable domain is EAGVAQSPRYKIIEKRQSVAFWCNPISGHATLYWYQQILGQGPKLLIQFQNNGVVDDSQLPKDRFSAERLKGVDSTLKIQPAKLEDSAVYLCASSPDRGLGGGPARSTQYFGPGTRLTVL.

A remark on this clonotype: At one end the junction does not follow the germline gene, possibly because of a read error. CDR3 sequence: CASSLDGRGRGF. The CDR3 region has the DNA TGTGCCAGCAGCTTAGATGGCCGGGGGCGAGGCTTC. The chain joins TRBV11-2 to TRBJ2-7; D might be TRBD1 or TRBD2, each matching 6 bases. Germline V gives CDR1 SGHAT, CDR2 FQNNGV. This CDR3 comprises 12 residues.

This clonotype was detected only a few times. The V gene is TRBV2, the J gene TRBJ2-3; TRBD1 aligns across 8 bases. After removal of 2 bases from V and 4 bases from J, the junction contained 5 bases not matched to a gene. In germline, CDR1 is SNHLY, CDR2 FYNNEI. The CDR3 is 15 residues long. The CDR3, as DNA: TGTGCCAGCAGTGAAAGGACAGGGCGCGCAGATACGCAGTATTTT. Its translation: CASSERTGRADTQYF.

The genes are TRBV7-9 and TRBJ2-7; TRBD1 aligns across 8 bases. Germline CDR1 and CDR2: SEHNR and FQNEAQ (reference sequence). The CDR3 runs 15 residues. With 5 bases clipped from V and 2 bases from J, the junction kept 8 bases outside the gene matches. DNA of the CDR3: TGTGCCAGCAGCCCAAGACAGGGGCTCCCCTACGAGCAGTACTTC. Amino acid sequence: CASSPRQGLPYEQYF.

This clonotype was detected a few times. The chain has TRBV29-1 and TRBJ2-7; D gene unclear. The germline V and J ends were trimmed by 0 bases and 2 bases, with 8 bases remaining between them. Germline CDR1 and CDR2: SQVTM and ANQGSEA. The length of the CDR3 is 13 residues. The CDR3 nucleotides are TGCAGCGTTGAAGATGGGGATCCCTACGAGCAGTACTTC. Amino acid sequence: CSVEDGDPYEQYF.

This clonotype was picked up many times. For the CDR3, the DNA is TGTGCCAGCAGCCCCGGGACTAGCGGCACCGGGGAGCTGTTTTTT. Amino acid sequence: CASSPGTSGTGELFF. The rearrangement joins TRBV6-1 to TRBJ2-2; TRBD2 aligns across 11 bases. CDR1 and CDR2 (germline): MNHNS, SASEGT. With 6 bases clipped from V and 4 bases from J, the junction kept 4 bases outside the gene matches. CDR3 length: 15 amino acids.

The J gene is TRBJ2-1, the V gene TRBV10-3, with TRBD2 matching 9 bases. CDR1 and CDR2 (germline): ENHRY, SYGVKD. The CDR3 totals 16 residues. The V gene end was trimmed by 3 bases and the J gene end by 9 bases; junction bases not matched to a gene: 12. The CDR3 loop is CAISDSGGGRASEQFF. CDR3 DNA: TGTGCCATCAGTGACTCTGGAGGCGGGAGGGCTAGTGAGCAGTTCTTC.

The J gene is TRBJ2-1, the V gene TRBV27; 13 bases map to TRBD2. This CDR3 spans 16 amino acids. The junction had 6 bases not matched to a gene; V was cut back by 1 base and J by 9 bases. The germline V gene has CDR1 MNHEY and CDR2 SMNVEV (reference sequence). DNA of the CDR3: TGTGCCAGCAGTTTATGGGGGACTAGCGGGACTGCTGAGCAGTTCTTC. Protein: CASSLWGTSGTAEQFF.

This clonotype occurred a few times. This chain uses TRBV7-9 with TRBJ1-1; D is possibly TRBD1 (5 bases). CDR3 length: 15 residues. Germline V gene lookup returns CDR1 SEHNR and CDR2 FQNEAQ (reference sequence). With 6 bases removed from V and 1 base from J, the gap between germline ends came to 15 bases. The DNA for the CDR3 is TGTGCCAGCAGTTATGGGGTGGGGGAGAACACTGAAGCTTTCTTT. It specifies CASSYGVGENTEAFF.